The 4 T cell receptor beta chains given below trace back to one sample, sequenced in a study of OX40 agonist ivuxolimab in advanced cancers. TCRdb keeps only in-frame clones here, not all; method: immunoSEQ multiplex PCR. The data show around 20,000 clones, roughly 69% seen once. Sequenced material: CD4+ or CD8+ T cells sorted from blood, taken in a trial of the OX40 agonist ivuxolimab. The source is an adult with an advanced solid tumor such as melanoma, head and neck, liver or kidney cancer.

The chain couples TRBV7-9 to TRBJ1-3; D is possibly TRBD1 (6 bases). CDR3 length: 16 residues. V was trimmed by 5 bases and J by 4 bases, leaving 18 bases between them. Germline loops: CDR1 SEHNR, CDR2 FQNEAQ (reference sequence). CDR3 nucleotides: TGTGCCAGCAGCCGACCTCAGGGGCCGGGAGGAAACACCATATATTTT. Translated: CASSRPQGPGGNTIYF.

Written as DNA, the CDR3 is TGTGCCAGCAGCTTCGAGGAGACCCAGTACTTC. It is translated as CASSFEETQYF. This chain links TRBV5-6 with TRBJ2-5; D not resolved. The CDR3 extends over 11 amino acids. V shed 2 bases and J shed 5 bases, with 4 bases lying between them. Germline V gene lookup returns CDR1 SGHDT and CDR2 YYEEEE.

The V gene is TRBV7-9, the J gene TRBJ2-3; 8 bases align to TRBD2. The CDR3 is 14 amino acids. J lost 8 bases, V lost 10 bases, and 14 bases had no gene match. Germline values: CDR1 SEHNR, CDR2 FQNEAQ (reference sequence). CDR3 protein: CATESSGEGRTQYF. Here the CDR3 DNA reads TGTGCCACCGAAAGTAGCGGGGAAGGGCGTACGCAGTATTTT.

The gene calls are TRBV28 and TRBJ2-5; D is uncertain. The CDR3 spans 13 residues. From germline, CDR1 is MDHEN and CDR2 SYDVKM. V dropped 4 bases and J dropped 2 bases, with 8 bases sitting between them. The CDR3 DNA is TGTGCCAGCAGTTCTAATCCACAAGAGACCCAGTACTTC. Amino acids: CASSSNPQETQYF.